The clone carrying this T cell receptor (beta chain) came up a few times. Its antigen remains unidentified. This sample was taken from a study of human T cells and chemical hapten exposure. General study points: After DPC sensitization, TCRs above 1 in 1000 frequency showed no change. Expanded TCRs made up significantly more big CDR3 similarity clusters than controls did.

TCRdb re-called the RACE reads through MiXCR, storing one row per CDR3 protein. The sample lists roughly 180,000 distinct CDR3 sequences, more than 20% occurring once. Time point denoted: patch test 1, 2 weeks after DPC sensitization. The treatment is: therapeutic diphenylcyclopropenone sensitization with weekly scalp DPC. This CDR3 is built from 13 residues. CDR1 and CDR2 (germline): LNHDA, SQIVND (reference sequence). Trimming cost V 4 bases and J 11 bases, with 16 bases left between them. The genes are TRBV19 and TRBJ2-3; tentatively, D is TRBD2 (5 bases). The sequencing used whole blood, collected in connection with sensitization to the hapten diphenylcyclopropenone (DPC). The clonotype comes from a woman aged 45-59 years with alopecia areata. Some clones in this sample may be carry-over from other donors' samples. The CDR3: CASSKQSAVEQYF. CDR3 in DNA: TGTGCCAGTAGTAAGCAATCAGCGGTGGAGCAGTATTTT.